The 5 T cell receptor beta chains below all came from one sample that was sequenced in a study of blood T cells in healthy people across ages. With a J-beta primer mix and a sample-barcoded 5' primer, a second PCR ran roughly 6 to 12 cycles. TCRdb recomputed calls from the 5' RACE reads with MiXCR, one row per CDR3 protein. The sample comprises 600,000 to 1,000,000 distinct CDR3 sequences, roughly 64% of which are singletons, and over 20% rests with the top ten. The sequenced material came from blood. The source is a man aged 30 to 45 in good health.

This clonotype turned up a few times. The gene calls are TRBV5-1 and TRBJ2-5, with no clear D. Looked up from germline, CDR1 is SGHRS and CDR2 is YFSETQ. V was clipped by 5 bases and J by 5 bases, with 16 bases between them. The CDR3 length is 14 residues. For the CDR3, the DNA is TGCGCCAGCAGGATCCAGGCAAAGTGGGAGACCCAGTACTTC. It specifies CASRIQAKWETQYF.

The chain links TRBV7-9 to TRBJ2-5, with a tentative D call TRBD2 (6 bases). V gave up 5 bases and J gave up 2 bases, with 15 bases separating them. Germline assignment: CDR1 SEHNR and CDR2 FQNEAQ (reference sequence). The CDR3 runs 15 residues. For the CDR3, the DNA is TGTGCCAGCAGCCTCGAGTGGGGGGTACAAGAGACCCAGTACTTC. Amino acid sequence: CASSLEWGVQETQYF. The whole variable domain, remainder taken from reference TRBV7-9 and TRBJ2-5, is DTGVSQNPRHKITKRGQNVTFRCDPISEHNRLYWYRQTLGQGPEFLTYFQNEAQLEKSRLLSDRFSAERPKGSFSTLEIQRTEQGDSAMYLCASSLEWGVQETQYFGPGTRLLVL.

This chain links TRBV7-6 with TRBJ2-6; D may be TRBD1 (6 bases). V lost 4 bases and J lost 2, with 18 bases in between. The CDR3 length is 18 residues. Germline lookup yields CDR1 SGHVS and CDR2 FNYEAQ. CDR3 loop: CASSYAGTFSPGANVLTF. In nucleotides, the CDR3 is TGTGCCAGCAGCTATGCCGGGACATTTAGTCCTGGGGCCAACGTCCTGACTTTC.

The CDR3 bases are TGTGCCAGCAGGCTCAGGGAGGGGGGCTCGCGGTATGAGCAGTTCTTC. Protein: CASRLREGGSRYEQFF. This sequence joins TRBV6-1 and TRBJ2-1; D might be TRBD2 (7 bases). CDR1 and CDR2 (germline): MNHNS, SASEGT. The CDR3 sequence is 16 residues long. V was cut by 6 bases and J by 8 bases, with 23 bases left in between.

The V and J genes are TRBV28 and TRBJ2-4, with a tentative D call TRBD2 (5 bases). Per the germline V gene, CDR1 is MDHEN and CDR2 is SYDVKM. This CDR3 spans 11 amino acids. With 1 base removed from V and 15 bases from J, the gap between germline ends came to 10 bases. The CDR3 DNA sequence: TGTGCCAGCAGTTTATCGAGGGTTTGGTACTTC. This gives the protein CASSLSRVWYF.